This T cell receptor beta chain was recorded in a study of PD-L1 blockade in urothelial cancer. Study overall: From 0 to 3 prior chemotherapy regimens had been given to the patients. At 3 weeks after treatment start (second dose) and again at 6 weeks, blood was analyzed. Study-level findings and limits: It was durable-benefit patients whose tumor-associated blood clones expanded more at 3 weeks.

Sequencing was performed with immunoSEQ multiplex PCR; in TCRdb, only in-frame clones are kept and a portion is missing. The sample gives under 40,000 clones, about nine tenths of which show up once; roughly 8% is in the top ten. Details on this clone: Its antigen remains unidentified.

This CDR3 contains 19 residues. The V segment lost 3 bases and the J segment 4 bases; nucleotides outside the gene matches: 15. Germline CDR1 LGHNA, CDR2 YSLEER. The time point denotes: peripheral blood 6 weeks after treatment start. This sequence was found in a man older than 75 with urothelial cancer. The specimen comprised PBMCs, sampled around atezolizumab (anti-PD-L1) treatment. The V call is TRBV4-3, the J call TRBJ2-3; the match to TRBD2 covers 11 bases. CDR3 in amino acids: CASSHIKVAGGPSADTQYF. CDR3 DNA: TGCGCCAGCAGCCATATAAAAGTAGCGGGAGGGCCGAGTGCAGATACGCAGTATTTT.